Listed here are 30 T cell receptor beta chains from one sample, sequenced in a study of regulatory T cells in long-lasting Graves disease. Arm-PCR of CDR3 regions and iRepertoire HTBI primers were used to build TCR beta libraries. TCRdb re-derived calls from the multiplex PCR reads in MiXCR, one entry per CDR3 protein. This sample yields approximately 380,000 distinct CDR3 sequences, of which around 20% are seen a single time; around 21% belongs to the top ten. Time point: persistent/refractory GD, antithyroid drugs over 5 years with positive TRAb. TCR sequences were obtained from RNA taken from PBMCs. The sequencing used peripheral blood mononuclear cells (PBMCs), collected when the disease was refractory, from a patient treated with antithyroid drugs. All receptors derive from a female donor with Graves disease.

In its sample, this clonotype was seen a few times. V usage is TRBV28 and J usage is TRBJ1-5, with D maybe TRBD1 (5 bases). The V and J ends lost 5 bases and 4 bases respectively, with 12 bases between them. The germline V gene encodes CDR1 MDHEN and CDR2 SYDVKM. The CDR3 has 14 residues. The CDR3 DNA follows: TGTGCCAGCAGTGTGTCAGGGAGGAATCAGCCCCAGCATTTT. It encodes CASSVSGRNQPQHF.

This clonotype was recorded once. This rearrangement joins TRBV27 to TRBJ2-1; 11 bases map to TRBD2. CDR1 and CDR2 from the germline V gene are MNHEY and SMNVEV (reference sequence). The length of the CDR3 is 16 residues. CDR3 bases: TGTGCAACGTCCAGGGTGGGTTTAGCGGGAGGGCTTGAGCAGTTCTTC. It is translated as CATSRVGLAGGLEQFF.

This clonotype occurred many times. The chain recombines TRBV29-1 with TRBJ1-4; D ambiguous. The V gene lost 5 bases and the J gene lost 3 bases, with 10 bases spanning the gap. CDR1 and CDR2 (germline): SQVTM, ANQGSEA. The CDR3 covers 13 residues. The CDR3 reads CSVQRSANEKLFF. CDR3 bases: TGCAGCGTTCAGAGATCGGCTAATGAAAAACTGTTTTTT.

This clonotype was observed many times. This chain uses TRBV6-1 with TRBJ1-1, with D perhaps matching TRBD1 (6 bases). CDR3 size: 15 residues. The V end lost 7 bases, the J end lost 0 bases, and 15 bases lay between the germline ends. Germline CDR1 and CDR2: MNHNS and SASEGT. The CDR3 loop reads CASTREGVMNTEAFF. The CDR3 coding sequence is TGTGCCAGCACGAGGGAGGGGGTTATGAACACTGAAGCTTTCTTT.

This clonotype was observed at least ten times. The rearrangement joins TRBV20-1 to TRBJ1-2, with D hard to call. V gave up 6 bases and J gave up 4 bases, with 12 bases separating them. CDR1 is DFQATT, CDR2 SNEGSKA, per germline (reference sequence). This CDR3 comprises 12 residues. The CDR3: CSAPAGFYGYTF. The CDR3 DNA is TGCAGTGCCCCGGCTGGGTTCTATGGCTACACCTTC.

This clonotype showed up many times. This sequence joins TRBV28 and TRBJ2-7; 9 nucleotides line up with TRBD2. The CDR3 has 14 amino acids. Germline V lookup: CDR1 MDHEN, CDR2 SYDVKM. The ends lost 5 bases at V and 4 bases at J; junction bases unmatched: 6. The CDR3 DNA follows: TGTGCCAGCAGTACAAGCGGGAGGAGGTACGAGCAGTACTTC. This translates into CASSTSGRRYEQYF.

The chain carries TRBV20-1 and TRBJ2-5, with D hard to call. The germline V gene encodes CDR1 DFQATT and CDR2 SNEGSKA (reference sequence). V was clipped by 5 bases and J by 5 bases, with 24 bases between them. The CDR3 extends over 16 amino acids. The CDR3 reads CSAPPFRKTSFETQYF. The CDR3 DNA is TGCAGTGCTCCTCCTTTTAGAAAGACGTCTTTTGAGACCCAGTACTTC.

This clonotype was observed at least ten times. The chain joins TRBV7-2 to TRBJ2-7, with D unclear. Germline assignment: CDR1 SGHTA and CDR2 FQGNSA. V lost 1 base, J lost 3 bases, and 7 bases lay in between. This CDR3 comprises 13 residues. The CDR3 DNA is TGTGCCAGCAGCTTAGTGAGCGACTACGAGCAGTACTTC. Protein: CASSLVSDYEQYF.

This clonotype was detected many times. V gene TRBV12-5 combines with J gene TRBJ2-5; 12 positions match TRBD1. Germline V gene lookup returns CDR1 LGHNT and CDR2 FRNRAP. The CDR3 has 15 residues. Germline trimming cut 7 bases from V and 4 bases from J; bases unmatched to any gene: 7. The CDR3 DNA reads TGTGCTAGTGCAGGGGGGACAGGGGGCGGAGAGACCCAGTACTTC. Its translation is CASAGGTGGGETQYF.

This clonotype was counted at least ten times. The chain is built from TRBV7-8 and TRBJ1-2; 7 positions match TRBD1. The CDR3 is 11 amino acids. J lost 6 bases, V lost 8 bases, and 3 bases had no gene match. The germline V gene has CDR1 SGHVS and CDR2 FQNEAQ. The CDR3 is CASETGDGYTF. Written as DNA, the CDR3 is TGTGCCAGCGAAACAGGGGATGGCTACACCTTC.

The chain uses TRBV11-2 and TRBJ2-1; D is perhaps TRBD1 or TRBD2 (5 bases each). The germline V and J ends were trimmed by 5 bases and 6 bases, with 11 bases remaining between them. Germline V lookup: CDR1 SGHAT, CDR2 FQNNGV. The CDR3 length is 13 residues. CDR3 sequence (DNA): TGTGCCAGCAGCCCCGAGGGGCCCAATGAGCAGTTCTTC. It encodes CASSPEGPNEQFF.

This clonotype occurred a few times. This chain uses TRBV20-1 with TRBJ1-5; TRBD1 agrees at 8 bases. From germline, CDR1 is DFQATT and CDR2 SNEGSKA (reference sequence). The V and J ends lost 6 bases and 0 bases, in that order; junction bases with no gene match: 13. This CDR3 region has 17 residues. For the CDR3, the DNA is TGCAGTGCCGGAGACAGACAGGGGTCTTCTAGCAATCAGCCCCAGCATTTT. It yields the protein CSAGDRQGSSSNQPQHF.

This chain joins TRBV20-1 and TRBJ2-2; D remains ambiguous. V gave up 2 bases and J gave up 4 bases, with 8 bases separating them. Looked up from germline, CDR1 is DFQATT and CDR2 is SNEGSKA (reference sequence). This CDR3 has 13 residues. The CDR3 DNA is TGCAGTGCTAGACTGGTAACCACCGGGGAGCTGTTTTTT. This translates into CSARLVTTGELFF.

CDR3 nucleotides: TGCGCCAGCAGCTCTAACAGGAACACCGGGGAGCTGTTTTTT. It specifies CASSSNRNTGELFF. V and J are TRBV5-1 and TRBJ2-2; D remains unclear. This CDR3 is built from 14 residues. Trimming removed 3 bases at V and 1 base at J, with 7 bases between. The germline gives CDR1 SGHRS, CDR2 YFSETQ.

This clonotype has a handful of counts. In DNA, the CDR3 is TGTGCCAGCAGCCAAGGGCGATTCTACGAGCAGTACTTC. It specifies CASSQGRFYEQYF. J is TRBJ2-7 and V is TRBV3-1; D not certain. This CDR3 has 13 residues. Germline CDR1 LGHDT, CDR2 YNNKEL (reference sequence). V was clipped by 1 base and J by 3 bases, with 7 bases between them.

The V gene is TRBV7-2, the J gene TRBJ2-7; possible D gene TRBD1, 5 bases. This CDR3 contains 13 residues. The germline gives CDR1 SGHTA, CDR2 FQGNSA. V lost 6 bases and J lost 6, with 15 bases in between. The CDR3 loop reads CASSRDSRFEQYF. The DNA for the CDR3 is TGTGCCAGCAGTCGAGACAGCCGTTTCGAGCAGTACTTC. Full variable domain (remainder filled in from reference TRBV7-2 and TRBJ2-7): GAGVSQSPSNKVTEKGKDVELRCDPISGHTALYWYRQSLGQGLEFLIYFQGNSAPDKSGLPSDRFSAERTGGSVSTLTIQRTQQEDSAVYLCASSRDSRFEQYFGPGTRLTVT.

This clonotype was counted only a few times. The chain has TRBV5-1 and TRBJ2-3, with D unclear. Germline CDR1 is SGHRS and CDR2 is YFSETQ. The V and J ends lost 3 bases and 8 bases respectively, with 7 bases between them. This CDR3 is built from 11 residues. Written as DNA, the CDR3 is TGCGCCAGCAGCTCCGAAGGTACGCAGTATTTT. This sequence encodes CASSSEGTQYF.

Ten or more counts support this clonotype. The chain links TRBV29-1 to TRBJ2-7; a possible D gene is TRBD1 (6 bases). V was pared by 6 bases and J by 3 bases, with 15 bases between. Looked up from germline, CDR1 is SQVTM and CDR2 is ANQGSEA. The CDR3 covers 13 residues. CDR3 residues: CSVRTETYYEQYF. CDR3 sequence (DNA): TGCAGCGTGAGGACAGAAACCTACTACGAGCAGTACTTC.

The CDR3, as DNA: TGTGCCAGCAGCGGAAGGGACAGTAACACTGAAGCTTTCTTT. Protein sequence: CASSGRDSNTEAFF. This rearrangement joins TRBV9 to TRBJ1-1; 7 nucleotides line up with TRBD1. Unmatched junction bases numbered 4, after V lost 3 bases and J lost 2 bases. Germline V gives CDR1 SGDLS, CDR2 YYNGEE. The CDR3 spans 14 residues.

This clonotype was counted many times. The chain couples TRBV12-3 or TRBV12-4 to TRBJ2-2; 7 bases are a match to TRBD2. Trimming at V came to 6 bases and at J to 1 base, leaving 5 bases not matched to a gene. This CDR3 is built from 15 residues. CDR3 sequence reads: CASSLGTKNTGELFF. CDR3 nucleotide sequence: TGTGCCAGCAGCCTCGGGACTAAGAACACCGGGGAGCTGTTTTTT.

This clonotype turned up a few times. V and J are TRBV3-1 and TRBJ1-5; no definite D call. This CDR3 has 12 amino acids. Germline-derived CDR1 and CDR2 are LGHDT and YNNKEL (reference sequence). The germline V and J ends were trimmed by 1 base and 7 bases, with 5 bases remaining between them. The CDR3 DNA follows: TGTGCCAGCAGCCAAGTTGGCCAGCCCCAGCATTTT. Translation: CASSQVGQPQHF.

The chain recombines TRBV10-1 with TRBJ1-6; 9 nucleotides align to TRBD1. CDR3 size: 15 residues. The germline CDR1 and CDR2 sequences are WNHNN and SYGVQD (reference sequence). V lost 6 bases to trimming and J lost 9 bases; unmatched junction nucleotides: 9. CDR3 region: CASRTGGRVVSPLHF. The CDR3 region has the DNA TGCGCCAGCAGGACAGGGGGGCGAGTAGTTTCACCCCTCCACTTT.

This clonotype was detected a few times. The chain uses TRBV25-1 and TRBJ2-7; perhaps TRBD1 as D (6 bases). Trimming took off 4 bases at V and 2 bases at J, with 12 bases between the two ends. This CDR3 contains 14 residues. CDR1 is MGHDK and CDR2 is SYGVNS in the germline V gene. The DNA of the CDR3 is TGTGCCAGCAGTGTACAGGGACCCACCTACGAGCAGTACTTC. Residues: CASSVQGPTYEQYF.

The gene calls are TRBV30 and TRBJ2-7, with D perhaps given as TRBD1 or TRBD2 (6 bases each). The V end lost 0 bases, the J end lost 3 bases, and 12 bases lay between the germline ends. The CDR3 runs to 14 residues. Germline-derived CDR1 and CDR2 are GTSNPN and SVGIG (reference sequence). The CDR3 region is CAWSVPGAYYEQYF. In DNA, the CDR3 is TGTGCCTGGAGTGTACCGGGGGCCTACTACGAGCAGTACTTC.

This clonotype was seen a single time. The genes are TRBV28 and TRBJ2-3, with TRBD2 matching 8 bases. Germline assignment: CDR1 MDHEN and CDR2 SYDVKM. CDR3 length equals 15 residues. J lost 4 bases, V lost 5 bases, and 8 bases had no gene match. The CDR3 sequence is CASSPRGSGADTQYF. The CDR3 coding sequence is TGTGCCAGCAGTCCCCGTGGTAGCGGGGCAGATACGCAGTATTTT.

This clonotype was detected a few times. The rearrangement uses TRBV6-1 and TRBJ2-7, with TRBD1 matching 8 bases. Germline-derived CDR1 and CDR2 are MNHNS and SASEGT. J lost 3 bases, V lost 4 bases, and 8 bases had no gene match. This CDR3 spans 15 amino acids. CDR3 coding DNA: TGTGCCAGCAGTGCGACAGGGGTTGGCATCTACGAGCAGTACTTC. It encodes CASSATGVGIYEQYF.

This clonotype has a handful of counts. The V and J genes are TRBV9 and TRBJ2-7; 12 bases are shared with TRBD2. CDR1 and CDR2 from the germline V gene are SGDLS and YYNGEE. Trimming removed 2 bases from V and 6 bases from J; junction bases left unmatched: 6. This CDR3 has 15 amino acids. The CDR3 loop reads CASSVSSGREGEQYF. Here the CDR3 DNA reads TGTGCCAGCAGCGTCTCTAGCGGGAGGGAAGGCGAGCAGTACTTC.

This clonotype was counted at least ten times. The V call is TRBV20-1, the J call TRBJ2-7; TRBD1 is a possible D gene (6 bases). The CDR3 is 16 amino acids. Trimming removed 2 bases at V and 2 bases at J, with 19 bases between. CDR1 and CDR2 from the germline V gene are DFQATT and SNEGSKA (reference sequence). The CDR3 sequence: CSARQTGWGPTYEQYF. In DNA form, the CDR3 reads TGCAGTGCTAGACAGACAGGTTGGGGACCTACCTACGAGCAGTACTTC.

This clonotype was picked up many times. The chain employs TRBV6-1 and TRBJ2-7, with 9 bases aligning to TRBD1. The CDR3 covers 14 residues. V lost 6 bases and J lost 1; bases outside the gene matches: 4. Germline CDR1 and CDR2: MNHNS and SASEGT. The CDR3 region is CASRAGTGSYEQYF. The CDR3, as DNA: TGTGCCAGCAGGGCCGGGACAGGGTCCTACGAGCAGTACTTC.

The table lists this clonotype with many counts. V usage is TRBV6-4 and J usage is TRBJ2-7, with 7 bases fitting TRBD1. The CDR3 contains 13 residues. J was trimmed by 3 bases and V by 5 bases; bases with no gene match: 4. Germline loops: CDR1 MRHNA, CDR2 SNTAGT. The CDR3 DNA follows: TGTGCCAGCAGTCGGGACAGCTTCTACGAGCAGTACTTC. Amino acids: CASSRDSFYEQYF.